The 31 T cell receptor beta chains presented below share a single source sample, sequenced in a study of blood T cells in healthy people across ages. A sample-barcoded 5' primer and a J-beta primer mix were used in a second PCR of roughly 7 to 11 cycles. Via MiXCR, TCRdb re-called the 5' RACE reads, giving one row per CDR3 protein. The sample has 700,000 or so distinct CDR3 sequences; approximately 22% are singletons. Input material: blood. These receptors were taken from a man between 70 and 80 years old in good health.

This clonotype was observed a handful of times. The CDR3 end shows no conserved phenylalanine or tryptophan, and so a read error is likely. The chain employs TRBV12-3 or TRBV12-4 and TRBJ1-3; D is uncertain. This CDR3 region has 13 residues. The V end lost 6 bases, the J end lost 1 base, and 7 bases lay between the germline ends. CDR3 sequence (DNA): TGTGCCAGCAGCCCATCTTCTGGAAACACCATATATTCT. Translating it yields CASSPSSGNTIYS.

V gene TRBV11-2 combines with J gene TRBJ1-1, with 8 bases matching TRBD1. This CDR3 contains 15 residues. The junction had 5 bases not matched to a gene; V was cut back by 4 bases and J by 1 base. Germline CDR1 is SGHAT and CDR2 is FQNNGV. The DNA of the CDR3 is TGTGCCAGCAGCTCGAAAGGACAGGGGAACACTGAAGCTTTCTTT. Its translation is CASSSKGQGNTEAFF.

The sample holds a few counts of this clonotype. The chain carries TRBV19 and TRBJ2-3, with a tentative D call TRBD2 (5 bases). The CDR3 has 15 amino acids. V lost 5 bases to trimming and J lost 5 bases, with 17 bases between them. Germline CDR1 and CDR2: LNHDA and SQIVND (reference sequence). The CDR3: CASSPRASGVDTQYF. CDR3 sequence (DNA): TGTGCCAGTAGTCCGAGGGCTTCCGGGGTAGATACGCAGTATTTT.

The chain couples TRBV29-1 to TRBJ2-3, with D unresolved. Trimming pared 6 bases from V and 4 bases from J, leaving 8 bases between. There are 11 residues in the CDR3. Looked up from germline, CDR1 is SQVTM and CDR2 is ANQGSEA. CDR3 sequence: CSVLHPDTQYF. CDR3 nucleotides: TGCAGCGTCCTTCACCCAGATACGCAGTATTTT.

The J gene is TRBJ2-6, the V gene TRBV29-1; D remains unclear. The CDR3 runs to 13 residues. V gave up 5 bases and J gave up 1 base, with 6 bases separating them. Germline V gives CDR1 SQVTM, CDR2 ANQGSEA. The CDR3: CSVLRSGANVLTF. CDR3 nucleotides: TGCAGCGTTCTGAGGTCTGGGGCCAACGTCCTGACTTTC. Supplemented by reference TRBV29-1 and TRBJ2-6, the full variable domain reads SAVISQKPSRDICQRGTSLTIQCQVDSQVTMMFWYRQQPGQSLTLIATANQGSEATYESGFVIDKFPISRPNLTFSTLTVSNMSPEDSSIYLCSVLRSGANVLTFGAGSRLTVL.

The chain links TRBV18 to TRBJ1-1, with D maybe TRBD1 (5 bases). Germline-derived CDR1 and CDR2 are KGHSH and LQKENI. V lost 3 bases to trimming and J lost 4 bases, with 18 bases between them. CDR3 size: 16 residues. The CDR3 spells CASSPPGFLSFTEAFF. CDR3 DNA: TGTGCCAGCTCACCGCCAGGGTTCCTGTCGTTCACTGAAGCTTTCTTT.

The V call is TRBV29-1, the J call TRBJ2-3, with 9 positions matching TRBD2. The CDR3 has 13 amino acids. Germline assignment: CDR1 SQVTM and CDR2 ANQGSEA. The CDR3 region is CITSGGNTDTQYF. Here the CDR3 DNA reads TGCATCACCAGCGGGGGGAACACAGATACGCAGTATTTT.

Only a few counts were recorded for this clonotype. This chain's CDR3 is CASSLVPDRGSETQYF. Written as DNA, the CDR3 is TGCGCCAGCAGCTTGGTGCCGGACAGGGGCTCAGAGACCCAGTACTTC. The V and J genes are TRBV5-1 and TRBJ2-5, with 9 bases matching TRBD1. The germline V gene encodes CDR1 SGHRS and CDR2 YFSETQ. V lost 0 bases, J lost 4 bases, and 7 bases stayed unmatched. The CDR3 runs to 16 residues.

This clonotype was counted a few times. V and J are TRBV14 and TRBJ1-5; possibly TRBD1 for D (5 bases). The CDR3 consists of 16 residues. The ends were cut back, 3 bases at V and 1 base at J, with 13 bases in the middle. Germline values: CDR1 SGHDN, CDR2 FVKESK. As DNA, the CDR3 is TGTGCCAGCAGCCACCGAATGGGGGGGAGCAATCAGCCCCAGCATTTT. Translating it yields CASSHRMGGSNQPQHF.

This clonotype was counted between two and nine times. This may be a read error: a much more frequent sequence differs by one nucleotide. The chain is built from TRBV29-1 and TRBJ2-7, with 11 bases lining up with TRBD1. The CDR3 has 13 residues. The junction had 5 bases not matched to a gene; V was cut back by 5 bases and J by 5 bases. The germline V gene has CDR1 SQVTM and CDR2 ANQGSEA. The CDR3 DNA reads as TGCAGCGTTAGGACAGGGGGCGCTCACGAGCAGTACTTC. Protein product: CSVRTGGAHEQYF.

This clonotype appeared a single time. This chain connects TRBV18 to TRBJ2-7; TRBD1 is a possible D gene (5 bases). With 4 bases removed from V and 5 bases from J, the gap between germline ends came to 15 bases. Per germline, CDR1 KGHSH and CDR2 LQKENI. The CDR3 runs to 14 residues. CDR3 protein: CASSQGNRPHEQYF. Here the CDR3 DNA reads TGTGCCAGCTCACAAGGTAACAGGCCTCACGAGCAGTACTTC.

The chain recombines TRBV3-1 with TRBJ1-5; D is ambiguous. Germline V CDR1 and CDR2: LGHDT, YNNKEL (reference sequence). V lost 4 bases and J lost 0, with 13 bases in between. The CDR3 runs 16 residues. In nucleotides, the CDR3 is TGTGCCAGCAGCCTGTCATCCGGGTCTAGCAATCAGCCCCAGCATTTT. This gives the protein CASSLSSGSSNQPQHF.

This clonotype turned up a few times. The DNA of the CDR3 is TGTGCCACCAGTGATTTGGGACAGGGGTCAGCTGGGGAGACCCAGTACTTC. It specifies CATSDLGQGSAGETQYF. This sequence joins TRBV24-1 and TRBJ2-5; the match to TRBD1 covers 9 bases. Germline-derived CDR1 and CDR2 are KGHDR and SFDVKD. V lost 0 bases and J lost 5; bases outside the gene matches: 9. The CDR3 extends over 17 amino acids.

This clonotype was counted only a few times. This chain joins TRBV28 and TRBJ2-5; D may match TRBD1 or TRBD2 (6 bases each). Germline-derived CDR1 and CDR2 are MDHEN and SYDVKM. V lost 8 bases, J lost 6 bases, and 19 bases lay in between. The CDR3 runs 14 residues. CDR3 sequence reads: CASGPTGAVKTQYF. The DNA of the CDR3 is TGTGCCAGCGGTCCTACGGGGGCAGTAAAGACCCAGTACTTC. Filled out from reference TRBV28 and TRBJ2-5, the complete variable domain reads DVKVTQSSRYLVKRTGEKVFLECVQDMDHENMFWYRQDPGLGLRLIYFSYDVKMKEKGDIPEGYSVSREKKERFSLILESASTNQTSMYLCASGPTGAVKTQYFGPGTRLLVL.

CDR3 protein: CSATSGPGGTQYF. The CDR3 DNA is TGCAGCGCGACTAGCGGGCCCGGGGGCACGCAGTATTTT. The V gene is TRBV29-1, the J gene TRBJ2-3, with 10 bases lining up with TRBD2. V trimming: 7 bases; J trimming: 9 bases; junction bases outside the gene matches: 10. The CDR3 has 13 amino acids. Germline V gives CDR1 SQVTM, CDR2 ANQGSEA.

A word on this clonotype: The junction does not match germline at one end; this may be a read error. The chain is built from TRBV9 and TRBJ2-3; TRBD2 aligns across 7 bases. Germline V gene lookup returns CDR1 SGDLS and CDR2 YYNGEE. This CDR3 comprises 15 residues. CDR3: CASSGSGETTGTQYF. The CDR3 DNA follows: TGTGCCAGCAGCGGCAGCGGGGAGACCACAGGTACGCAGTATTTT.

V gene TRBV9 combines with J gene TRBJ2-7; 10 nucleotides match TRBD2. The CDR3 has 14 residues. With 5 bases clipped from V and 4 bases from J, the junction kept 6 bases outside the gene matches. Looked up from germline, CDR1 is SGDLS and CDR2 is YYNGEE. CDR3 amino acids: CASRASGSSYEQYV. The DNA of the CDR3 is TGTGCCAGCAGAGCTAGCGGGAGTAGTTACGAGCAGTACGTC.

This clonotype was seen a handful of times. This chain links TRBV7-9 with TRBJ2-3, with 9 bases fitting TRBD2. In germline, CDR1 is SEHNR, CDR2 FQNEAQ (reference sequence). This CDR3 has 15 amino acids. The junction had 6 bases not matched to a gene; V was cut back by 4 bases and J by 4 bases. The CDR3 spells CASSSWTSVADTQYF. For the CDR3, the DNA is TGTGCCAGCAGCTCCTGGACTAGCGTCGCAGATACGCAGTATTTT. Full variable domain (rest looked up from reference TRBV7-9 and TRBJ2-3): DTGVSQNPRHKITKRGQNVTFRCDPISEHNRLYWYRQTLGQGPEFLTYFQNEAQLEKSRLLSDRFSAERPKGSFSTLEIQRTEQGDSAMYLCASSSWTSVADTQYFGPGTRLTVL.

The chain combines TRBV6-1 with TRBJ2-7; D possibly corresponds to TRBD2 (5 bases). CDR1 and CDR2 (germline): MNHNS, SASEGT. The CDR3 has 14 residues. Trimming took off 2 bases at V and 5 bases at J, with 13 bases between the two ends. The CDR3 sequence: CASSELGPGDEQYF. In nucleotides, the CDR3 is TGTGCCAGCAGTGAACTGGGTCCCGGGGACGAGCAGTACTTC.

The rearrangement links TRBV29-1 to TRBJ1-2; no firm D call. The CDR3 runs to 11 residues. Germline V gene sequence: CDR1 SQVTM, CDR2 ANQGSEA. Trimming cost V 2 bases and J 2 bases, with 3 bases left between them. The CDR3 region is CSVEQNYGYTF. DNA for the CDR3: TGCAGCGTTGAACAGAACTATGGCTACACCTTC.

The table lists this clonotype with a few counts. This chain uses TRBV6-5 with TRBJ1-3, with D uncertain. CDR1 MNHEY and CDR2 SVGAGI come from the germline V gene. CDR3 length: 18 amino acids. Trimming shortened V by 2 bases and J by 0 bases, and 17 bases separated the two germline ends. The CDR3 region is CASSYGPARKNSGNTIYF. The CDR3 coding sequence is TGTGCCAGCAGTTACGGGCCTGCCAGGAAAAACTCTGGAAACACCATATATTTT.

The rearrangement joins TRBV5-1 to TRBJ2-6, with D possibly being TRBD2 (5 bases). Germline CDR1 and CDR2: SGHRS and YFSETQ. Trimming left V 0 bases short and J 0 bases short, with 10 bases between. The CDR3 is made up of 17 amino acids. CDR3 DNA: TGCGCCAGCAGCTTGGTGTCTAGCCTCTCTGGGGCCAACGTCCTGACTTTC. It encodes CASSLVSSLSGANVLTF.

As concerns this clonotype: The CDR3 does not end in the conserved phenylalanine or tryptophan, so this is likely a read error. The chain has TRBV20-1 and TRBJ1-4; 7 nucleotides align to TRBD1. Trimming cost V 6 bases and J 4 bases; bases outside gene matches: 5. CDR3 size: 13 residues. Germline V gene sequence: CDR1 DFQATT, CDR2 SNEGSKA (reference sequence). The CDR3 nucleotides are TGCAGTGCCCTCGGGACAGATAATGAAAAACTGTTTCTT. This sequence encodes CSALGTDNEKLFL.

The chain recombines TRBV7-9 with TRBJ2-5, with 12 bases fitting TRBD2. The CDR3 is 16 residues long. V was clipped by 6 bases and J by 5 bases; unmatched bases: 10. Germline loops: CDR1 SEHNR, CDR2 FQNEAQ (reference sequence). CDR3 sequence: CASSPSAGTSGETQYF. CDR3 DNA sequence: TGTGCCAGCAGTCCCTCAGCCGGGACTAGCGGGGAGACCCAGTACTTC.

V gene TRBV6-1 combines with J gene TRBJ2-7; 7 bases are shared with TRBD1. The CDR3 loop spans 13 amino acids. Germline-derived CDR1 and CDR2 are MNHNS and SASEGT. J gave up 2 bases and V 9 bases, and 7 bases lay outside the gene matches. The CDR3 region is CASGGQVPYEQYV. The CDR3 DNA reads as TGTGCCAGTGGTGGACAGGTCCCCTACGAGCAGTACGTC.

The chain uses TRBV28 and TRBJ2-3, with a tentative D call TRBD2 (6 bases). Trimming left V 4 bases short and J 8 bases short, with 16 bases between. CDR3 size: 14 residues. Germline-derived CDR1 and CDR2 are MDHEN and SYDVKM. The CDR3 sequence: CASSSGTGESTQYF. Written as DNA, the CDR3 is TGTGCCAGCAGTTCCGGGACTGGCGAGAGTACGCAGTATTTT.

The rearrangement uses TRBV10-3 and TRBJ2-3; tentatively, D is TRBD1 (6 bases). The CDR3 loop spans 15 amino acids. Per the germline V gene, CDR1 is ENHRY and CDR2 is SYGVKD. Trimming pared 3 bases from V and 3 bases from J, leaving 13 bases between. CDR3 bases: TGTGCCATCAGTGATATGGGACATATTACAGATACGCAGTATTTT. Protein product: CAISDMGHITDTQYF.

This clonotype was counted many times. This sequence joins TRBV20-1 and TRBJ1-2; D not certain. The CDR3 length is 11 residues. Trimming left V 3 bases short and J 6 bases short, with 8 bases between. CDR1 DFQATT and CDR2 SNEGSKA come from the germline V gene (reference sequence). This chain's CDR3 is CSARGFDGYTF. Written as DNA, the CDR3 is TGCAGTGCTAGGGGGTTCGATGGCTACACCTTC.

This CDR3 reads CASGAGLNQPQHF. Here the CDR3 DNA reads TGTGCTAGTGGGGCGGGGCTCAATCAGCCCCAGCATTTT. The chain is built from TRBV12-5 and TRBJ1-5, with D perhaps matching TRBD1 (5 bases). The CDR3 sequence is 13 residues long. Deletions cut 6 bases from V and 3 bases from J, with 9 bases between. CDR1 and CDR2 from the germline V gene are LGHNT and FRNRAP.

In this sample, this clonotype turned up many times. V gene TRBV7-6 combines with J gene TRBJ2-3, with D possibly matching TRBD2 (5 bases). Trimming removed 3 bases at V and 2 bases at J, with 9 bases between. This CDR3 comprises 14 residues. Germline values: CDR1 SGHVS, CDR2 FNYEAQ. CDR3 sequence reads: CASSFSGFTDTQYF. The CDR3, as DNA: TGTGCCAGCAGCTTCAGCGGCTTCACAGATACGCAGTATTTT.

The gene calls are TRBV25-1 and TRBJ1-1, with 10 bases matching TRBD1. This CDR3 spans 15 amino acids. Germline assignment: CDR1 MGHDK and CDR2 SYGVNS. The trim removed 4 bases at V and 1 base at J, leaving 3 bases unmatched. The CDR3 is CASSGRTGGNTEAFF. CDR3 sequence (DNA): TGTGCCAGCAGTGGTCGGACAGGGGGGAACACTGAAGCTTTCTTT.